The sequence of this TCR beta chain was determined in a study of blood T cell repertoires in COVID-19. As for the study in general: Acute-phase and convalescent COVID-19 samples originated in the United States, Italy and Spain. T cells, B-cell-depleted T cells, or PBMCs provided the cDNA or gDNA that served as material.

Original methodology: Scientists estimated how many nucleated cells there were by amplifying reference gene primers. Assay used: immunoSEQ multiplex PCR; TCRdb lists only in-frame clones, some missing. V and J calls and clone size are given by that table; D and trimming were obtained from the DNA. The data show 150,000 to 160,000 clones, with roughly 89% seen just once and about 0.57% held by the top ten. V gave up 7 bases and J gave up 6 bases; unmatched junction bases: 8. The CDR3 length is 13 residues. The germline V gene has CDR1 SGHTA and CDR2 FQGNSA. The sample consisted of peripheral blood. V and J are TRBV7-2 and TRBJ2-5; 7 nucleotides line up with TRBD1. The source is a man aged 45 to 65 with acute or convalescent COVID-19. CDR3 DNA sequence: TGTGCCAGCACCTACGACAGGGCACAGACCCAGTACTTC. This encodes CASTYDRAQTQYF.